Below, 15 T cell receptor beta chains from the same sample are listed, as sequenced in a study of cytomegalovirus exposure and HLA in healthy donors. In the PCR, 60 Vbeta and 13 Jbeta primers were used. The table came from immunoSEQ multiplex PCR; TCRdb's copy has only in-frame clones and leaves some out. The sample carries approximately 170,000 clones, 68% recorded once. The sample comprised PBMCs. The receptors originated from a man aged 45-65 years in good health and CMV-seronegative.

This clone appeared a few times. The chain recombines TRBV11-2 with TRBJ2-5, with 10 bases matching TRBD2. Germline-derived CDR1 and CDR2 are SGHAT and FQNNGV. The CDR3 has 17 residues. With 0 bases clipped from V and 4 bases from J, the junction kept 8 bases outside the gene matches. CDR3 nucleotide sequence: TGTGCCAGCAGCTTAGATCATGGAGTAGCGGGGGGAGAGACCCAGTACTTC. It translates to CASSLDHGVAGGETQYF.

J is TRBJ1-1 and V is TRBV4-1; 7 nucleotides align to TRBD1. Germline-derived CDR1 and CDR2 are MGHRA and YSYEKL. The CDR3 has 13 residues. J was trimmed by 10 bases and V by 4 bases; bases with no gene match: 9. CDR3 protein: CASSPFRDSGAFF. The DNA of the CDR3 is TGCGCCAGCAGCCCCTTCCGGGACAGTGGAGCTTTCTTT.

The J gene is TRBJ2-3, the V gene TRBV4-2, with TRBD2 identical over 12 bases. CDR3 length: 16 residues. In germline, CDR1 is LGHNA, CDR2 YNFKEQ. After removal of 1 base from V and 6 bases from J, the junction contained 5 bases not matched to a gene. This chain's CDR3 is CASSQASGGAGDTQYF. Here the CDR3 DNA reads TGTGCCAGCAGCCAAGCTAGCGGGGGGGCAGGGGATACGCAGTATTTT.

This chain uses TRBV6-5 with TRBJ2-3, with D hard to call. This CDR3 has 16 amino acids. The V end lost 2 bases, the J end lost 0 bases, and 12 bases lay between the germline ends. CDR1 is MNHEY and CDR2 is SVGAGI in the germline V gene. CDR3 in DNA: TGTGCCAGCAGTTACACGGTCGCGATTAGCACAGATACGCAGTATTTT. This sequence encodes CASSYTVAISTDTQYF.

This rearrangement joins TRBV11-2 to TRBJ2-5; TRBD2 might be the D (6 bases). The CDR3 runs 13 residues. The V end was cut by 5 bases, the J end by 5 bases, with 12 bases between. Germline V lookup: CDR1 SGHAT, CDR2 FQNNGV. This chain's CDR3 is CASSGGLGETQYF. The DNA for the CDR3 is TGTGCCAGCAGCGGAGGGTTGGGGGAGACCCAGTACTTC. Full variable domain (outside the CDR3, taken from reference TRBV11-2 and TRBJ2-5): EAGVAQSPRYKIIEKRQSVAFWCNPISGHATLYWYQQILGQGPKLLIQFQNNGVVDDSQLPKDRFSAERLKGVDSTLKIQPAKLEDSAVYLCASSGGLGETQYFGPGTRLLVL.

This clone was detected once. CDR3 DNA sequence: TGTGCCAGCACCACTAGCGGGGGGAATACGCAGTATTTT. It is translated as CASTTSGGNTQYF. The chain couples TRBV28 to TRBJ2-3, with 12 bases aligning to TRBD2. V lost 7 bases and J lost 7; bases outside the gene matches: 3. This CDR3 region has 13 residues. CDR1 is MDHEN, CDR2 SYDVKM, per germline.

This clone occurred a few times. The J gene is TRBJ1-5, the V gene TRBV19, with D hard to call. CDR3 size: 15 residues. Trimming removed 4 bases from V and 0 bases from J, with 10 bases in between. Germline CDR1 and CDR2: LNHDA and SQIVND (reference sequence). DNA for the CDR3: TGTGCCAGTAGTACCGAACTTTATAGCAATCAGCCCCAGCATTTT. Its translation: CASSTELYSNQPQHF.

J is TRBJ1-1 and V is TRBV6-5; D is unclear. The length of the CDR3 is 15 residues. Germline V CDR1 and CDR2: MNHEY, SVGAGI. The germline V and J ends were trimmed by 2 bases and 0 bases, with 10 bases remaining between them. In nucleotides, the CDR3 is TGTGCCAGCAGTTACCAACCGGTCATGAACACTGAAGCTTTCTTT. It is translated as CASSYQPVMNTEAFF.

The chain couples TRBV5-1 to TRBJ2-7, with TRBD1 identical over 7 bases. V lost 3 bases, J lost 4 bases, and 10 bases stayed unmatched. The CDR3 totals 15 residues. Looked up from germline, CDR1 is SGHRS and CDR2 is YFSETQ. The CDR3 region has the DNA TGCGCCAGCAGCTCGGCCCGGGGACAGCAGTACGAGCAGTACTTC. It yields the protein CASSSARGQQYEQYF.

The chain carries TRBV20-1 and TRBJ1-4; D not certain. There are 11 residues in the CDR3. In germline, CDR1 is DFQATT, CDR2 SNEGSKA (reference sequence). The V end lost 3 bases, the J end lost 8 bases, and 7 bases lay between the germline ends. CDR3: CSARQVEKLFF. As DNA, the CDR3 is TGCAGTGCTAGGCAGGTAGAAAAACTGTTTTTT.

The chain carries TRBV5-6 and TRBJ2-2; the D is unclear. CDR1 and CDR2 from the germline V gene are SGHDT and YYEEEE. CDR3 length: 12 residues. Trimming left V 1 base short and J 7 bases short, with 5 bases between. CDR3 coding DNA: TGTGCCAGCAGCTTGTACAGCGGGGAGCTGTTTTTT. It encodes CASSLYSGELFF.

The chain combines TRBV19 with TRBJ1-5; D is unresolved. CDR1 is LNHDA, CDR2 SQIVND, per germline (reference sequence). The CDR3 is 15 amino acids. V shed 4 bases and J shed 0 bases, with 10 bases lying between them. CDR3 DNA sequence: TGTGCCAGTAGTACCCTGGAGGGTAGCAATCAGCCCCAGCATTTT. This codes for CASSTLEGSNQPQHF.

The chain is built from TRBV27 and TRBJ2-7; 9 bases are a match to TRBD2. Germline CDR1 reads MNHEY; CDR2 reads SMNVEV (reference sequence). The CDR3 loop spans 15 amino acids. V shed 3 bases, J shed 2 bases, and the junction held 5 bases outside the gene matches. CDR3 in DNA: TGTGCCAGCAGTTTGAGGCTAGCGGGACCCTACGAGCAGTACTTC. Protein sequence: CASSLRLAGPYEQYF.

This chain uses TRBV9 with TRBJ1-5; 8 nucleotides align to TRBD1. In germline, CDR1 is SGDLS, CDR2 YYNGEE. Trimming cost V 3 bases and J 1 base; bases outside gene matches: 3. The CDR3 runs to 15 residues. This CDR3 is CASSAGTGSNQPQHF. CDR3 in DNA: TGTGCCAGCAGCGCCGGGACAGGAAGCAATCAGCCCCAGCATTTT. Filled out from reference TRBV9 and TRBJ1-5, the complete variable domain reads DSGVTQTPKHLITATGQRVTLRCSPRSGDLSVYWYQQSLDQGLQFLIQYYNGEERAKGNILERFSAQQFPDLHSELNLSSLELGDSALYFCASSAGTGSNQPQHFGDGTRLSIL.

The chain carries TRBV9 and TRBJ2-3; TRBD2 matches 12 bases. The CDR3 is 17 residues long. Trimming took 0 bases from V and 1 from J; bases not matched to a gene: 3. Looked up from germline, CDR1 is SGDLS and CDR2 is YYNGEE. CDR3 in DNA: TGTGCCAGCAGCGTAGGGGCTAGCGGGGGGGGCACAGATACGCAGTATTTT. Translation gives CASSVGASGGGTDTQYF. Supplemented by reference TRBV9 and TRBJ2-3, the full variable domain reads DSGVTQTPKHLITATGQRVTLRCSPRSGDLSVYWYQQSLDQGLQFLIQYYNGEERAKGNILERFSAQQFPDLHSELNLSSLELGDSALYFCASSVGASGGGTDTQYFGPGTRLTVL.